A selection of T cell receptor beta chains follows, all from one sample in a study of T cells after posttransplantation cyclophosphamide. Using immunoSEQ multiplex PCR, the repertoire was profiled, and TCRdb retains in-frame clones only, with some absent. This sample has under 45,000 clones, each found more than once. The specimen was PBMCs. The receptors come from a man aged 30 to 39 in good health and a related stem cell transplant donor. Each CDR3 is given with its conserved first and last residue. Each record gives: CDR3 DNA, CDR3 protein, clone size, V gene, D gene, J gene. D genes are given only for firm matches. Expanded clones get a size class; other rows say once, few or many, or leave the size out.

DNA: TGCGCCAGCAGCTTGGATGGGGTCGGGGTCGGACTGTTTTTT; CDR3: CASSLDGVGVGLFF; size: many; V: TRBV5-1; D: .; J: TRBJ1-4
DNA: TGCGCCAGCAGCCGGGACAAGAGCTCCTACAATGAGCAGTTCTTC; CDR3: CASSRDKSSYNEQFF; size: many; V: TRBV5-1; D: .; J: TRBJ2-1
DNA: TGTGCCAGCAGCCCCCTCCACGAGCAGTACTTC; CDR3: CASSPLHEQYF; size: many; V: TRBV7-9; D: .; J: TRBJ2-7
DNA: TGTGCCAGCAGCGGAGGCGGGGGTCAGCCCCAGCATTTT; CDR3: CASSGGGGQPQHF; size: many; V: TRBV9; D: .; J: TRBJ1-5
DNA: TGTGCCAGCAGCGTAGTAACTGGGGCCAACGTCCTGACTTTC; CDR3: CASSVVTGANVLTF; size: few; V: TRBV9; D: .; J: TRBJ2-6
DNA: TGTGCCAGCAGCTTTAATCCGGGCAATGAGCAGTTCTTC; CDR3: CASSFNPGNEQFF; size: many; V: TRBV7-3; D: .; J: TRBJ2-1
DNA: TGCAGCGTTGCTGAGGGGAACACCGGGGAGCTGTTTTTT; CDR3: CSVAEGNTGELFF; size: few; V: TRBV29-1; D: .; J: TRBJ2-2
DNA: TGTGCCAGTAGTGGGCAGATTAATGAAAAACTGTTTTTT; CDR3: CASSGQINEKLFF; size: many; V: TRBV19; D: .; J: TRBJ1-4
DNA: TGTGCCACCAGCAGAGGTTCAGCGACAGATACGCAGTATTTT; CDR3: CATSRGSATDTQYF; size: .; V: TRBV15; D: .; J: TRBJ2-3
DNA: TGTGCCAGCAGCTTATCGGACCAAGAGACCCAGTACTTC; CDR3: CASSLSDQETQYF; size: many; V: TRBV7-9; D: .; J: TRBJ2-5
DNA: TGTGCCAGCAGTCAAGGCCCAGGGGGCCCAAACTACGAGCAGTACTTC; CDR3: CASSQGPGGPNYEQYF; size: .; V: TRBV28; D: TRBD1; J: TRBJ2-7
DNA: TGTGCCAGCAGTGAGGGGAGGGGGGGCCTACGGACCCTCGGGGAGCTGTTTTTT; CDR3: CASSEGRGGLRTLGELFF; size: many; V: TRBV12-3/TRBV12-4; D: .; J: TRBJ2-2
DNA: TGTGCCACCAGTGCGACAGGGGACAACCACAATGAGCAGTTCTTC; CDR3: CATSATGDNHNEQFF; size: many; V: TRBV24-1; D: TRBD1; J: TRBJ2-1
DNA: TGTGCCAGCAATTTACAGGGGGGAACTGAAGCTTTCTTT; CDR3: CASNLQGGTEAFF; size: many; V: TRBV12-3/TRBV12-4; D: TRBD1; J: TRBJ1-1
DNA: TGTGCCAGCAGCGCTCAACAGGGGAACAAGTTAGCTAACTATGGCTACACCTTC; CDR3: CASSAQQGNKLANYGYTF; size: many; V: TRBV9; D: TRBD1; J: TRBJ1-2
DNA: TGTGCCAGCACCGTAGCGGGGAGAGAGACCCAGTACTTC; CDR3: CASTVAGRETQYF; size: many; V: TRBV6-5; D: TRBD2; J: TRBJ2-5
DNA: TGTGCCAGCAGCCCTACGCCGGGACAGGGGTTATCGGGGGAGCTGTTTTTT; CDR3: CASSPTPGQGLSGELFF; size: many; V: TRBV5-6; D: TRBD1; J: TRBJ2-2
DNA: TGTGCCAGAAGCTTGGACATCCTACTAGCGGGGGGCACCACGGATACGCAGTATTTT; CDR3: CARSLDILLAGGTTDTQYF; size: few; V: TRBV5-3; D: TRBD2; J: TRBJ2-3
DNA: TGTGCCAGCAGCCGAGGACAGGGCTTCAACACCGGGGAGCTGTTTTTT; CDR3: CASSRGQGFNTGELFF; size: many; V: TRBV14; D: TRBD1; J: TRBJ2-2
DNA: TGTGCCACTGGTCGGGGACACCCCTCGGAGCAGTACTTC; CDR3: CATGRGHPSEQYF; size: many; V: TRBV10-3; D: .; J: TRBJ2-7
DNA: TGCGCCAGTGCCTGGGACAGGGGCGCAGATACGCAGTATTTT; CDR3: CASAWDRGADTQYF; size: many; V: TRBV10-1; D: TRBD1; J: TRBJ2-3
DNA: TGTGCCAGCACGCAGGGTAATGAAAAACTGTTTTTT; CDR3: CASTQGNEKLFF; size: many; V: TRBV6-2/TRBV6-3; D: .; J: TRBJ1-4
DNA: TGTGCCAGCAGTTTAGACGCTCAAGGGGGTGAAGCTTTCTTT; CDR3: CASSLDAQGGEAFF; size: many; V: TRBV12-3/TRBV12-4; D: .; J: TRBJ1-1
DNA: TGTGCCAGCAGCTCCCCAGGGGGGGGAAACACCATATATTTT; CDR3: CASSSPGGGNTIYF; size: many; V: TRBV6-5; D: TRBD1; J: TRBJ1-3
DNA: TGTGCCATCAGTCGCGGCCTACAGGGGGCGTATGACAATGAGCAGTTCTTC; CDR3: CAISRGLQGAYDNEQFF; size: many; V: TRBV10-3; D: TRBD1; J: TRBJ2-1
DNA: TGCGCCAGCAGCTCAACACCGACAGGGGGCAGACACAATGAGCAGTTCTTC; CDR3: CASSSTPTGGRHNEQFF; size: many; V: TRBV5-1; D: TRBD1; J: TRBJ2-1
DNA: TGTGCCAGCAGCCAGGGGTTTGTCACTGAAGCTTTCTTT; CDR3: CASSQGFVTEAFF; size: many; V: TRBV6-2/TRBV6-3; D: .; J: TRBJ1-1
DNA: TGCGCCAGCAGCCTAACTACAGATACGCAGTATTTT; CDR3: CASSLTTDTQYF; size: many; V: TRBV4-1; D: .; J: TRBJ2-3
DNA: TGTGCCAGCAGTTTAATACGGGGGGGCACAGATACGCAGTATTTT; CDR3: CASSLIRGGTDTQYF; size: few; V: TRBV27; D: TRBD2; J: TRBJ2-3
DNA: TGTGCCAGCTCACCACGGGACAGTGGGGAGCTGTTTTTT; CDR3: CASSPRDSGELFF; size: many; V: TRBV18; D: TRBD1; J: TRBJ2-2
DNA: TGTGCCAGCAGTGAATCAGGAGGATGGAATACGCAGTATTTT; CDR3: CASSESGGWNTQYF; size: .; V: TRBV25-1; D: .; J: TRBJ2-3
DNA: TGTGCCAGCAGCCAGTCACAGGGCTATAATTCACCCCTCCACTTT; CDR3: CASSQSQGYNSPLHF; size: few; V: TRBV4-2; D: .; J: TRBJ1-6
DNA: TGCGCCAGCAGCCGGGGACAGGGGGCAAGGGACACTGAAGCTTTCTTT; CDR3: CASSRGQGARDTEAFF; size: many; V: TRBV5-1; D: TRBD1; J: TRBJ1-1
DNA: TGTGCCAGCAGTTTACAGGGGCTCTACCTCTATGGCTACACCTTC; CDR3: CASSLQGLYLYGYTF; size: many; V: TRBV28; D: .; J: TRBJ1-2
DNA: TGTGCCAGCAGCTCCGGCGGGGTCTCTGGAAACACCATATATTTT; CDR3: CASSSGGVSGNTIYF; size: many; V: TRBV7-9; D: .; J: TRBJ1-3
DNA: TGCGCCAGCAGCTCACGTAGTGGGGCCAACGTCCTGACTTTC; CDR3: CASSSRSGANVLTF; size: many; V: TRBV4-1; D: .; J: TRBJ2-6
DNA: TGTGCCAGCAGCTTAACGGGGGGGCCGAGGAATGAGCAGTTCTTC; CDR3: CASSLTGGPRNEQFF; size: many; V: TRBV7-2; D: TRBD2; J: TRBJ2-1
DNA: TGTGCCAGCAGTCGGGACAGAAACTATGGCTACACCTTC; CDR3: CASSRDRNYGYTF; size: many; V: TRBV6-2/TRBV6-3; D: TRBD1; J: TRBJ1-2
DNA: TGCGCCAGCAGCCAAACAGGGGTCTCTTACGAGCAGTACTTC; CDR3: CASSQTGVSYEQYF; size: .; V: TRBV5-1; D: TRBD1; J: TRBJ2-7
DNA: TGTGCCATCAGTGAGTCCATGGACTCAGATACGCAGTATTTT; CDR3: CAISESMDSDTQYF; size: many; V: TRBV10-3; D: .; J: TRBJ2-3
DNA: TGTGCCAGCAGTTGGGGGACAGGGAGCTACGAGCAGTACTTC; CDR3: CASSWGTGSYEQYF; size: many; V: TRBV28; D: TRBD1; J: TRBJ2-7
DNA: TGCGCCAGCAGCTATGATGACAGGAGAGCCTACAATGAGCAGTTCTTC; CDR3: CASSYDDRRAYNEQFF; size: many; V: TRBV5-1; D: .; J: TRBJ2-1
DNA: TGTGCCAGCAGCTTACAGATACAAGAGACCCAGTACTTC; CDR3: CASSLQIQETQYF; size: many; V: TRBV7-3; D: .; J: TRBJ2-5
DNA: TGTGCCAGCACCCACCGGGACAGAACTGAAGCTTTCTTT; CDR3: CASTHRDRTEAFF; size: many; V: TRBV12-3/TRBV12-4; D: TRBD1; J: TRBJ1-1
DNA: TGTGCCAGCAGCGTAGACTCGGGGAGCACAGATACGCAGTATTTT; CDR3: CASSVDSGSTDTQYF; size: many; V: TRBV9; D: .; J: TRBJ2-3
DNA: TGTGCCAGCAGCTTACAGGAGACCCAGTACTTC; CDR3: CASSLQETQYF; size: many; V: TRBV7-2; D: .; J: TRBJ2-5
DNA: TGTGCCAGCAGTGAACGAGGTTTCTCCTATGGCTACACCTTC; CDR3: CASSERGFSYGYTF; size: many; V: TRBV6-1; D: .; J: TRBJ1-2
DNA: TGTGCCAGCAGTGAAGGGGGGGGCTGGCGGCCTTATGGCTACACCTTC; CDR3: CASSEGGGWRPYGYTF; size: many; V: TRBV2; D: .; J: TRBJ1-2
DNA: TGCGCCAGCAGCCGATTACAGGGTCAGGAAAAACTGTTTTTT; CDR3: CASSRLQGQEKLFF; size: many; V: TRBV5-1; D: .; J: TRBJ1-4
DNA: TGTGCCAGCAGCTTAGTCCAAACAGGGTACACCGGGGAGCTGTTTTTT; CDR3: CASSLVQTGYTGELFF; size: many; V: TRBV7-9; D: .; J: TRBJ2-2
DNA: TGTGCCAGCAGCTTGGATCAGGGGCGAAGAGAGACCCAGTACTTC; CDR3: CASSLDQGRRETQYF; size: .; V: TRBV5-6; D: .; J: TRBJ2-5
DNA: TGTGCCAGCAGTTTTAGCTGGGACACTGAAGCTTTCTTT; CDR3: CASSFSWDTEAFF; size: many; V: TRBV12-3/TRBV12-4; D: .; J: TRBJ1-1
DNA: TGTGCCAGCAGCCCTTCCTTATCTGGGGCCAACGTCCTGACTTTC; CDR3: CASSPSLSGANVLTF; size: many; V: TRBV9; D: .; J: TRBJ2-6
DNA: TGTGCCAGCAGCCGGGACTTCACAGATACGCAGTATTTT; CDR3: CASSRDFTDTQYF; size: many; V: TRBV6-1; D: .; J: TRBJ2-3
DNA: TGCGCCAGCAGCTCGGGGAGTCCGGCAGATACGCAGTATTTT; CDR3: CASSSGSPADTQYF; size: many; V: TRBV5-1; D: .; J: TRBJ2-3